These 32 T cell receptor beta chains originate from one sample sequenced in a study of radiotherapy plus CTLA-4 blockade in lung cancer. Measured with immunoSEQ multiplex PCR; TCRdb has only the in-frame clones, and not every one. The sample holds about 62,000 clones, approximately 76% seen once. Sequenced material: peripheral blood, taken from a patient treated with radiotherapy plus ipilimumab. The receptors here all came from a human donor with non-small cell lung cancer who had a complete response to radiotherapy plus ipilimumab.

This clone is medium-sized (0.01 to 0.1%) in the sample. The chain couples TRBV7-2 to TRBJ1-2; 7 bases agree with TRBD1. Germline CDR1 SGHTA, CDR2 FQGNSA. With 2 bases clipped from V and 11 bases from J, the junction kept 8 bases outside the gene matches. There are 13 residues in the CDR3. CDR3 protein: CASSLNDRALYTF. The CDR3 nucleotides are TGTGCCAGCAGCTTAAATGACAGGGCCCTATACACCTTC.

The chain recombines TRBV30 with TRBJ2-2; a weak D match, TRBD2 (6 bases). CDR1 and CDR2 (germline): GTSNPN, SVGIG (reference sequence). The CDR3 has 14 residues. Deletions cut 4 bases from V and 6 bases from J, with 15 bases between. CDR3 in DNA: TGTGCCTGGAAATCTGGCGGGAAAGCCGGGGAGCTGTTTTTT. Protein: CAWKSGGKAGELFF.

The V gene is TRBV5-1, the J gene TRBJ2-5; possible D gene TRBD2, 5 bases. The closer fit of TRBJ2-7 to the DNA end suggests the J call may be wrong. The germline V gene encodes CDR1 SGHRS and CDR2 YFSETQ. This CDR3 has 15 amino acids. CDR3 region: CASSFQAVPANEQYF. The CDR3 DNA reads as TGCGCCAGCAGCTTTCAAGCGGTACCCGCCAACGAGCAGTACTTC.

This chain connects TRBV9 to TRBJ2-1, with 9 bases matching TRBD1. Unmatched junction bases numbered 8, after V lost 5 bases and J lost 5 bases. Germline CDR1 reads SGDLS; CDR2 reads YYNGEE. The CDR3 sequence is 15 residues long. DNA for the CDR3: TGTGCCAGCAGGAAGGGAGGGACAGGGAACAATGAGCAGTTCTTC. Its protein is CASRKGGTGNNEQFF.

This clone was picked up a small number of times. V is TRBV29-1 and J is TRBJ1-4; 10 bases align to TRBD1. The V and J ends lost 4 bases and 7 bases, in that order; junction bases with no gene match: 12. The CDR3 has 16 amino acids. Germline CDR1 is SQVTM and CDR2 is ANQGSEA. The CDR3 protein is CSVAGTGDQWAEKLFF. The DNA for the CDR3 is TGCAGCGTTGCCGGGACAGGGGACCAATGGGCTGAAAAACTGTTTTTT.

This sequence joins TRBV19 and TRBJ2-1; the D is unclear. Per the germline V gene, CDR1 is LNHDA and CDR2 is SQIVND (reference sequence). The CDR3 is 15 residues long. Between the trimmed V and J ends, which lost 5 bases and 4 bases, there was a span of 15 bases. The CDR3 loop is CASSPRTALYNEQFF. The CDR3 nucleotides read TGTGCCAGTAGTCCAAGAACAGCCTTATACAATGAGCAGTTCTTC.

The chain carries TRBV28 and TRBJ2-5; 10 nucleotides line up with TRBD1. TRBJ2-7 explains the end of the DNA better; the J call may be wrong. CDR1 is MDHEN, CDR2 SYDVKM, per germline. The CDR3 totals 16 residues. The CDR3 nucleotides read TGTGCCAGCAGTCTTCCGGGACAGGGGAGAGCTTACGAGCAGTACTTC. This codes for CASSLPGQGRAYEQYF.

V and J are TRBV7-6 and TRBJ2-2; perhaps TRBD2 as D (6 bases). The CDR3 consists of 18 residues. The germline V gene has CDR1 SGHVS and CDR2 FNYEAQ. Trimming took 4 bases from V and 1 from J, leaving 19 bases between them. In DNA, the CDR3 is TGTGCCAGCAGCTATAACCATCGGGGGTCCCTGAACACCGGGGAGCTGTTTTTT. This codes for CASSYNHRGSLNTGELFF.

This clone was detected only a few times. The V and J genes are TRBV28 and TRBJ2-5, with 7 bases identical to TRBD1. The germline V gene has CDR1 MDHEN and CDR2 SYDVKM. Trimming at V came to 6 bases and at J to 5 bases, leaving 9 bases not matched to a gene. CDR3 length: 14 residues. The CDR3 DNA reads TGTGCCAGCAGCGGAAAGACAGGGATCGAGACCCAGTACTTC. Protein sequence: CASSGKTGIETQYF.

The genes are TRBV5-5 and TRBJ1-5; the match to TRBD1 covers 8 bases. Germline CDR1 and CDR2: SGHKS and YYEKEE (reference sequence). The length of the CDR3 is 14 residues. J gave up 4 bases and V 4 bases, and 4 bases lay outside the gene matches. The CDR3 DNA reads as TGTGCCAGCAGCGTAGGGACAGGTAATCAGCCCCAGCATTTT. Encoded protein: CASSVGTGNQPQHF.

This chain connects TRBV19 to TRBJ1-1; TRBD1 matches 7 bases. After removal of 6 bases from V and 4 bases from J, the junction contained 17 bases not matched to a gene. The CDR3 loop spans 17 amino acids. The germline CDR1 and CDR2 sequences are LNHDA and SQIVND (reference sequence). DNA of the CDR3: TGTGCCAGTAGCTTTTGGTTCGGAAGACAGGGTGTCACTGAAGCTTTCTTT. Protein: CASSFWFGRQGVTEAFF.

A few counts support this clone. The CDR3, as DNA: TGTGCCAGCAGCCGACTAGCGGCGCCCTACAATGAGCAGTTCTTC. It translates to CASSRLAAPYNEQFF. The chain uses TRBV7-3 and TRBJ2-1; 9 nucleotides agree with TRBD2. The CDR3 runs to 15 residues. Germline V lookup: CDR1 SGHTA, CDR2 FQGTGA. V was clipped by 5 bases and J by 2 bases; unmatched bases: 4.

This chain connects TRBV14 to TRBJ2-1; D is perhaps TRBD1 (5 bases). Germline V CDR1 and CDR2: SGHDN, FVKESK. V was trimmed by 5 bases and J by 8 bases, leaving 16 bases between them. The CDR3 is made up of 14 amino acids. CDR3 DNA: TGTGCCAGCAGCTCACACGATAGGGGCGATGAGCAGTTCTTC. This sequence encodes CASSSHDRGDEQFF.

The chain couples TRBV7-8 to TRBJ1-2, with TRBD1 identical over 7 bases. Germline V CDR1 and CDR2: SGHVS, FQNEAQ. This CDR3 region has 15 residues. J was trimmed by 2 bases and V by 5 bases; bases with no gene match: 8. The CDR3 coding sequence is TGTGCCAGCAGCCCGCGCAGGGACAGCAACTATGGCTACACCTTC. Protein product: CASSPRRDSNYGYTF.

This clone has more than one count but fewer than ten. The V gene is TRBV29-1, the J gene TRBJ1-1; the D gene is possibly TRBD1 (6 bases). With 4 bases removed from V and 0 bases from J, the gap between germline ends came to 15 bases. CDR1 is SQVTM, CDR2 ANQGSEA, per germline. CDR3 size: 15 residues. Here the CDR3 reads CSVAGVGGLNTEAFF. CDR3 nucleotides: TGCAGCGTTGCGGGCGTCGGGGGGCTGAACACTGAAGCTTTCTTT.

The rearrangement uses TRBV6-5 and TRBJ1-2, with D unresolved. V shed 5 bases and J shed 7 bases, with 14 bases lying between them. The V gene's germline CDR1 is MNHEY and CDR2 SVGAGI. The CDR3 spans 13 residues. The DNA for the CDR3 is TGTGCCAGCAGTGAATTTCGGGGTAGTGGCTACACCTTC. This encodes CASSEFRGSGYTF.

The chain has TRBV6-1 and TRBJ1-2; 11 nucleotides align to TRBD1. This CDR3 is built from 15 residues. The junction had 11 bases not matched to a gene; V was cut back by 6 bases and J by 8 bases. Germline values: CDR1 MNHNS, CDR2 SASEGT. CDR3 region: CASSMRTGGITGYTF. The DNA for the CDR3 is TGTGCCAGCAGCATGAGGACAGGGGGCATAACAGGCTACACCTTC.

The chain joins TRBV5-1 to TRBJ2-4; TRBD2 aligns across 12 bases. The junction had 8 bases not matched to a gene; V was cut back by 0 bases and J by 7 bases. CDR3 length: 17 amino acids. Germline lookup yields CDR1 SGHRS and CDR2 YFSETQ. CDR3 in DNA: TGCGCCAGCAGCTTGGGGGCTAGCGGGGGGGCCGGGAACATTCAGTACTTC. Translating gives CASSLGASGGAGNIQYF.

The chain has TRBV11-2 and TRBJ2-3, with 7 bases fitting TRBD2. CDR1 is SGHAT, CDR2 FQNNGV, per germline. The V gene end was trimmed by 3 bases and the J gene end by 7 bases; junction bases not matched to a gene: 7. CDR3 length equals 14 residues. In DNA, the CDR3 is TGTGCCAGCAGCTTGGGAGGGGCTGGGTATACGCAGTATTTT. Its protein is CASSLGGAGYTQYF.

The chain has TRBV7-6 and TRBJ2-1, with TRBD2 matching over 7 bases. The V gene end was trimmed by 1 base and the J gene end by 7 bases; junction bases not matched to a gene: 4. CDR3 length equals 14 residues. The germline V gene has CDR1 SGHVS and CDR2 FNYEAQ. CDR3 residues: CASSLGTSGNEQFF. In nucleotides, the CDR3 is TGTGCCAGCAGCTTAGGGACTAGTGGGAATGAGCAGTTCTTC.

This chain connects TRBV6-1 to TRBJ1-1; TRBD1 agrees at 8 bases. J gave up 10 bases and V 5 bases, and 9 bases lay outside the gene matches. The CDR3 contains 13 residues. Germline assignment: CDR1 MNHNS and CDR2 SASEGT. The CDR3: CASSSGTTGGAFF. DNA of the CDR3: TGTGCCAGCAGTTCTGGCACAACAGGGGGAGCTTTCTTT.

The chain is built from TRBV18 and TRBJ2-6; 11 nucleotides line up with TRBD1. Germline V CDR1 and CDR2: KGHSH, LQKENI. With 4 bases clipped from V and 4 bases from J, the junction kept 6 bases outside the gene matches. The CDR3 spans 17 residues. The CDR3 reads CASSQGQGAGGANVLTF. DNA for the CDR3: TGTGCCAGCTCACAAGGACAGGGGGCAGGGGGGGCCAACGTCCTGACTTTC. Full variable domain (remainder filled in from reference TRBV18 and TRBJ2-6): NAGVMQNPRHLVRRRGQEARLRCSPMKGHSHVYWYRQLPEEGLKFMVYLQKENIIDESGMPKERFSAEFPKEGPSILRIQQVVRGDSAAYFCASSQGQGAGGANVLTFGAGSRLTVL.

This chain links TRBV6-6 with TRBJ1-2, with a possible D match to TRBD1 (5 bases). This CDR3 spans 16 amino acids. V shed 4 bases and J shed 2 bases, with 17 bases lying between them. Germline V gives CDR1 MNHNY, CDR2 SVGAGI (reference sequence). CDR3 protein: CASSLGSTALNYGYTF. For the CDR3, the DNA is TGTGCCAGCAGTTTGGGGTCGACAGCCCTCAACTATGGCTACACCTTC.

V is TRBV18 and J is TRBJ2-3, with D possibly TRBD2 on 6 matching bases. The CDR3 totals 16 residues. V lost 3 bases, J lost 0 bases, and 13 bases lay in between. Germline-derived CDR1 and CDR2 are KGHSH and LQKENI. This chain's CDR3 is CASSPLRGTSTDTQYF. The DNA for the CDR3 is TGTGCCAGCTCACCCCTTCGTGGGACTAGCACAGATACGCAGTATTTT.

The rearrangement joins TRBV6-5 to TRBJ1-5; weak D call: TRBD1 (6 bases). Germline CDR1 and CDR2: MNHEY and SVGAGI. V lost 2 bases, J lost 3 bases, and 11 bases lay in between. This CDR3 spans 15 amino acids. The CDR3 reads CASSYAQGFNQPQHF. The CDR3 DNA reads as TGTGCCAGCAGTTACGCACAGGGATTCAATCAGCCCCAGCATTTT.

This rearrangement joins TRBV2 to TRBJ2-7; tentatively, D is TRBD1 (6 bases). CDR3 length equals 15 residues. The germline CDR1 and CDR2 sequences are SNHLY and FYNNEI. The V gene lost 6 bases and the J gene lost 0 bases, with 15 bases spanning the gap. CDR3 coding DNA: TGTGCCAGCAGCTTACAGGCGACAGGCTCCTACGAGCAGTACTTC. This sequence encodes CASSLQATGSYEQYF.

This clone was detected only a few times. The gene calls are TRBV4-2 and TRBJ2-5, with D perhaps TRBD2 (6 bases). The CDR3 totals 16 residues. The V and J ends lost 0 bases and 2 bases respectively, with 13 bases between them. Germline CDR1 LGHNA, CDR2 YNFKEQ. CDR3 sequence: CASSQDGGRRQETQYF. CDR3 sequence (DNA): TGTGCCAGCAGCCAAGATGGGGGGAGGAGGCAAGAGACCCAGTACTTC.

This clone was picked up a small number of times. The chain employs TRBV7-2 and TRBJ2-1, with a possible D match to TRBD2 (5 bases). There are 13 residues in the CDR3. Trimming removed 5 bases at V and 6 bases at J, with 11 bases between. CDR1 and CDR2 from the germline V gene are SGHTA and FQGNSA. Here the CDR3 DNA reads TGTGCCAGCAGCCCCCTTACTAGCAATGAGCAGTTCTTC. It codes for CASSPLTSNEQFF.

The CDR3: CASSLVAGVNAGELFF. The CDR3, as DNA: TGTGCCAGCAGTTTAGTAGCGGGAGTTAACGCCGGGGAGCTGTTTTTT. The chain recombines TRBV27 with TRBJ2-2; 9 positions agree with TRBD2. CDR3 length equals 16 residues. The germline V gene encodes CDR1 MNHEY and CDR2 SMNVEV (reference sequence). Trimming took 2 bases from V and 6 from J; bases not matched to a gene: 7.

This chain connects TRBV6-5 to TRBJ2-5; 14 bases map to TRBD2. From germline, CDR1 is MNHEY and CDR2 SVGAGI. The CDR3 covers 16 residues. The ends lost 4 bases at V and 7 bases at J; junction bases unmatched: 8. Here the CDR3 reads CASSSGLAGVRGTQYF. Here the CDR3 DNA reads TGTGCCAGCAGTTCGGGACTAGCGGGGGTTCGGGGGACCCAGTACTTC.

V gene TRBV10-3 combines with J gene TRBJ2-7, with TRBD1 identical over 8 bases. V was pared by 0 bases and J by 2 bases, with 3 bases of the junction left unmatched. This CDR3 is 15 amino acids long. Looked up from germline, CDR1 is ENHRY and CDR2 is SYGVKD. The CDR3 DNA is TGTGCCATCAGTGAGTCGCAGGGGGCCCCCTACGAGCAGTACTTC. Translation: CAISESQGAPYEQYF.

This chain uses TRBV5-6 with TRBJ2-3; no firm D call. Trimming removed 1 base at V and 7 bases at J, with 7 bases between. Germline lookup yields CDR1 SGHDT and CDR2 YYEEEE. The CDR3 runs 12 residues. The CDR3: CASSLNDYTQYF. DNA for the CDR3: TGTGCCAGCAGCTTGAACGACTATACGCAGTATTTT. Complete variable domain (other parts from reference TRBV5-6 and TRBJ2-3): DAGVTQSPTHLIKTRGQQVTLRCSPKSGHDTVSWYQQALGQGPQFIFQYYEEEERQRGNFPDRFSGHQFPNYSSELNVNALLLGDSALYLCASSLNDYTQYFGPGTRLTVL.